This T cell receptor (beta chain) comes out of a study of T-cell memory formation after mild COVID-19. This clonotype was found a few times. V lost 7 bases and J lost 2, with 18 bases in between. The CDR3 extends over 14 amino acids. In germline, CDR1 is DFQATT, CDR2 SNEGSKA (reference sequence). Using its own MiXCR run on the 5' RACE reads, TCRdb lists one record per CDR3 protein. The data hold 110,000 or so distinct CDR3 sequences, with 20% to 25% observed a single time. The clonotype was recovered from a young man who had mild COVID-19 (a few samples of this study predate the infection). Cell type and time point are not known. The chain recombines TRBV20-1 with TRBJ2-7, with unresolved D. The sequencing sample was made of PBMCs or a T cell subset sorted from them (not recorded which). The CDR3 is CSVKHPGLPYEQYF. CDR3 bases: TGCAGTGTCAAACATCCGGGCCTCCCCTACGAGCAGTACTTC.